The sample holds one count of the clone carrying this T cell receptor beta chain. Its antigen remains unknown. This sample was taken from a study of OX40 agonist ivuxolimab in advanced cancers. In the study overall: Ivuxolimab, which is an agonistic anti-OX40 (CD134) antibody, was administered to the patients.

Study-wide results and caveats: Doses of 0.1 to 3.0 mg/kg were accompanied by clonal expansion of CD4+ and CD8+ blood T cells by week 6.

Sequenced by immunoSEQ multiplex PCR; TCRdb stores in-frame clones only, minus some. The sample consists of about 110,000 clones, around 93% of them appearing once. Germline V gene data show CDR1 as SGHAT and CDR2 as FQNNGV. This CDR3 has 16 amino acids. With V trimmed by 5 bases and J by 4 bases, 12 bases remained unmatched. V is TRBV11-2 and J is TRBJ1-2; TRBD1 aligns across 8 bases. The specimen comprised CD4+ or CD8+ T cells sorted from blood, sampled in a trial of the OX40 agonist ivuxolimab. The source of this sequence is an adult with an advanced solid tumor such as melanoma, head and neck, liver or kidney cancer. The CDR3 DNA reads as TGTGCCAGCAGCGAAAGGCAGGGGGCTTCATTCTATGGCTACACCTTC. As protein: CASSERQGASFYGYTF.